These 18 T cell receptor beta chains came from one sample sequenced in a study of cytomegalovirus exposure and HLA in healthy donors. The PCR ran on 60 Vbeta and 13 Jbeta primers. Generated by immunoSEQ multiplex PCR, the TCRdb table keeps only in-frame clones and is missing some. The sample records 100,000 or so clones, 60% to 85% being singletons. The specimen sequenced was PBMCs. These receptors were obtained from a female donor in good health and CMV-seropositive.

This chain connects TRBV30 to TRBJ2-7; 8 bases line up with TRBD2. Germline V lookup: CDR1 GTSNPN, CDR2 SVGIG (reference sequence). J gave up 2 bases and V 0 bases, and 3 bases lay outside the gene matches. The CDR3 totals 14 residues. CDR3 region: CAWSVASGPYEQYF. The CDR3 region has the DNA TGTGCCTGGAGTGTGGCTAGCGGGCCCTACGAGCAGTACTTC.

A few counts support this clone. This chain connects TRBV18 to TRBJ1-3; no firm D call. CDR1 is KGHSH, CDR2 LQKENI, per germline. The length of the CDR3 is 15 residues. V gave up 1 base and J gave up 2 bases, with 9 bases separating them. The CDR3 DNA is TGTGCCAGCTCACCACGGGGAGTACCTGGAAACACCATATATTTT. This codes for CASSPRGVPGNTIYF.

The CDR3 is CASSPQTFGNLETQYF. CDR3 in DNA: TGCGCCAGCAGCCCCCAAACATTTGGCAATCTTGAGACCCAGTACTTC. The chain couples TRBV4-3 to TRBJ2-5; D not certain. Germline V gene data show CDR1 as LGHNA and CDR2 as YSLEER. The CDR3 covers 16 residues. V dropped 4 bases and J dropped 5 bases, with 20 bases sitting between them.

The chain combines TRBV6-5 with TRBJ1-1; 7 bases line up with TRBD1. With V trimmed by 2 bases and J by 0 bases, 3 bases remained unmatched. CDR1 MNHEY and CDR2 SVGAGI come from the germline V gene. CDR3 length equals 15 residues. The CDR3 region is CASSYLDRVNTEAFF. CDR3 bases: TGTGCCAGCAGTTACCTAGACAGGGTGAACACTGAAGCTTTCTTT.

This sequence joins TRBV28 and TRBJ1-4, with TRBD1 matching 10 bases. The CDR3 is 17 amino acids. From germline, CDR1 is MDHEN and CDR2 SYDVKM. With 7 bases clipped from V and 3 bases from J, the junction kept 11 bases outside the gene matches. The CDR3 reads CASIESGTGVSNEKLFF. CDR3 coding DNA: TGTGCCAGCATCGAATCCGGGACAGGGGTATCTAATGAAAAACTGTTTTTT.

This clone occurred once. V gene TRBV19 combines with J gene TRBJ2-7; the D gene is possibly TRBD1 (6 bases). This CDR3 has 14 residues. The V end was cut by 1 base, the J end by 3 bases, with 10 bases between. Germline V gene data show CDR1 as LNHDA and CDR2 as SQIVND (reference sequence). Written as DNA, the CDR3 is TGTGCCAGTAGTATAGGACGGACAGTCTACGAGCAGTACTTC. This sequence encodes CASSIGRTVYEQYF.

The V and J genes are TRBV30 and TRBJ1-2, with D hard to call. The CDR3 is 13 residues long. Looked up from germline, CDR1 is GTSNPN and CDR2 is SVGIG (reference sequence). The V end was cut by 0 bases, the J end by 7 bases, with 12 bases between. The CDR3 coding sequence is TGTGCCTGGAGTGTACGTTCACAGTCTGGCTACACCTTC. Its protein product is CAWSVRSQSGYTF.

This rearrangement joins TRBV19 to TRBJ2-3, with TRBD1 matching 9 bases. Germline assignment: CDR1 LNHDA and CDR2 SQIVND (reference sequence). The CDR3 consists of 13 residues. V gave up 7 bases and J gave up 7 bases; unmatched junction bases: 6. This chain's CDR3 is CASNEQGAHTQYF. CDR3 bases: TGTGCCAGTAATGAACAGGGGGCGCATACGCAGTATTTT.

V and J are TRBV9 and TRBJ2-5, with 8 bases identical to TRBD2. V dropped 0 bases and J dropped 1; count of bases not matched to a gene: 5. CDR1 and CDR2 (germline): SGDLS, YYNGEE. This CDR3 has 16 amino acids. CDR3 sequence (DNA): TGTGCCAGCAGCGTAGGGTCTAGCGGGTCCCAAGAGACCCAGTACTTC. Translating gives CASSVGSSGSQETQYF.

The V and J genes are TRBV28 and TRBJ1-5; 8 bases align to TRBD1. Germline V gives CDR1 MDHEN, CDR2 SYDVKM. The CDR3 is 17 residues long. V lost 2 bases, J lost 7 bases, and 13 bases stayed unmatched. The CDR3 loop reads CASSLGIGRGLHQPQHF. The CDR3 DNA sequence: TGTGCCAGCAGTTTAGGGATCGGCAGGGGGCTACACCAGCCCCAGCATTTT.

The chain is built from TRBV4-3 and TRBJ1-6; D is unclear. Germline CDR1 LGHNA, CDR2 YSLEER. The CDR3 has 13 amino acids. V lost 6 bases, J lost 10 bases, and 13 bases lay in between. The CDR3 reads CASSRQRESPLHF. The CDR3 DNA reads as TGCGCCAGCAGTCGTCAGAGGGAATCACCCCTCCACTTT.

This clone was seen only a few times. V is TRBV27 and J is TRBJ1-1, with D possibly matching TRBD1 (5 bases). Trimming cost V 10 bases and J 3 bases, with 18 bases left between them. The CDR3 contains 14 residues. The V gene's germline CDR1 is MNHEY and CDR2 SMNVEV (reference sequence). The CDR3 loop reads CATRVMGGDTEAFF. The CDR3 DNA reads TGTGCCACCCGAGTCATGGGAGGGGACACTGAAGCTTTCTTT.

The chain carries TRBV30 and TRBJ2-7; the match to TRBD1 covers 7 bases. V dropped 7 bases and J dropped 2; count of bases not matched to a gene: 8. The CDR3 is made up of 13 amino acids. Germline V gene data show CDR1 as GTSNPN and CDR2 as SVGIG (reference sequence). The CDR3 bases are TGTGCCTCCGACGGACAGGCTACCTACGAGCAGTACTTC. Protein product: CASDGQATYEQYF. Filled out from reference TRBV30 and TRBJ2-7, the complete variable domain reads SQTIHQWPATLVQPVGSPLSLECTVEGTSNPNLYWYRQAAGRGLQLLFYSVGIGQISSEVPQNLSASRPQDRQFILSSKKLLLSDSGFYLCASDGQATYEQYFGPGTRLTVT.

The V gene is TRBV6-5, the J gene TRBJ2-7; the D gene is possibly TRBD2 (6 bases). The germline V gene encodes CDR1 MNHEY and CDR2 SVGAGI. V lost 6 bases and J 3 bases, leaving 12 bases between the germline ends. The CDR3 is 13 residues long. The DNA for the CDR3 is TGTGCCAGCAGGCCCGGGACTCACTACGAGCAGTACTTC. Residues: CASRPGTHYEQYF.

This clone was found a few times. This sequence joins TRBV5-1 and TRBJ2-3, with unresolved D. The CDR3 consists of 15 residues. V was pared by 1 base and J by 6 bases, with 15 bases between. Germline CDR1 is SGHRS and CDR2 is YFSETQ. The CDR3 spells CASSLTGSEWDTQYF. CDR3 bases: TGCGCCAGCAGCTTGACGGGTTCCGAATGGGATACGCAGTATTTT.

This chain uses TRBV4-3 with TRBJ1-5, with D perhaps matching TRBD1 (6 bases). Between the trimmed V and J ends, which lost 0 bases and 3 bases, there was a span of 9 bases. Germline CDR1 reads LGHNA; CDR2 reads YSLEER. The CDR3 length is 15 residues. CDR3 residues: CASSQDRGFNQPQHF. In DNA form, the CDR3 reads TGCGCCAGCAGCCAAGACAGGGGATTCAATCAGCCCCAGCATTTT.

The chain joins TRBV6-1 to TRBJ2-7; 7 nucleotides line up with TRBD2. After removal of 6 bases from V and 1 base from J, the junction contained 9 bases not matched to a gene. Germline V lookup: CDR1 MNHNS, CDR2 SASEGT. This CDR3 region has 15 residues. The CDR3 nucleotides are TGTGCCAGCAGCGACAACCCACTAGCGTCCTACGAGCAGTACTTC. Translating it yields CASSDNPLASYEQYF.

The table lists this clone with a few counts. CDR3 in amino acids: CASSFGMSSYNEQFF. DNA for the CDR3: TGCGCCAGCAGCTTCGGGATGAGCTCCTACAATGAGCAGTTCTTC. The chain uses TRBV5-1 and TRBJ2-1, with TRBD2 as a possible D gene (5 bases). Germline CDR1 reads SGHRS; CDR2 reads YFSETQ. CDR3 length: 15 residues. V shed 2 bases and J shed 0 bases, with 9 bases lying between them.